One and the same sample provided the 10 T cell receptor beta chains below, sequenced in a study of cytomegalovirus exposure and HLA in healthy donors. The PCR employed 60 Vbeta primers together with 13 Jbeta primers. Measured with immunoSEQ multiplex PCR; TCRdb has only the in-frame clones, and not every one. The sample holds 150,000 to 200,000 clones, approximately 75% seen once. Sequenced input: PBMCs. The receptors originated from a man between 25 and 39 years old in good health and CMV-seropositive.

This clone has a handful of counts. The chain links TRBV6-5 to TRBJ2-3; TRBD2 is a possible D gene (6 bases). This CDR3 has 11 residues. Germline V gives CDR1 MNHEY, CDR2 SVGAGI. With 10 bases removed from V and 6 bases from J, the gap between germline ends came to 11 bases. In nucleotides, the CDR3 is TGTGCCACAAAAAGCGGGGATACGCAGTATTTT. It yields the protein CATKSGDTQYF.

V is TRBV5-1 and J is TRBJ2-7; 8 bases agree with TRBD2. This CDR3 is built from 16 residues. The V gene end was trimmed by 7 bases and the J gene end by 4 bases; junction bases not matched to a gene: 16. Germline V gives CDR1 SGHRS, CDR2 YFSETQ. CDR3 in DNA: TGCGCCAGCGGGGACCCCGAAAAGCGGGGGACTTACGAGCAGTACTTC. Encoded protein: CASGDPEKRGTYEQYF.

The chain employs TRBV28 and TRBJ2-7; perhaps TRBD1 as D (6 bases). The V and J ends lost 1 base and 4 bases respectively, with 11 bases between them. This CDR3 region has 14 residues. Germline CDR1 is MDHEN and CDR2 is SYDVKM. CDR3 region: CASSLYPGEYEQYF. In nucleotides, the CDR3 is TGTGCCAGCAGTTTATATCCAGGGGAGTACGAGCAGTACTTC.

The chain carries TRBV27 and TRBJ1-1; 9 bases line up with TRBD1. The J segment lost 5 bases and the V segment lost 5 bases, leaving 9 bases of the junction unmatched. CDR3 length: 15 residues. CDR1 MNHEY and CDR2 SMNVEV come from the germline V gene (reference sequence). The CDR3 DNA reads TGTGCCAGCAGTCTACGAGGACAGGGGATAACTGAAGCTTTCTTT. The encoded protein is CASSLRGQGITEAFF.

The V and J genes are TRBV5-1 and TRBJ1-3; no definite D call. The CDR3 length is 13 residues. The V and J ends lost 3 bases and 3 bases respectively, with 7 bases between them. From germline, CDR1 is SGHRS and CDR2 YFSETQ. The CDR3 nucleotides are TGCGCCAGCAGCTCGTCCAGTGGAAACACCATATATTTT. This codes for CASSSSSGNTIYF.

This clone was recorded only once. CDR3 in DNA: TGTGCCTGGAGTATGACAGGGGGTCAGCCCCAGCATTTT. Residues: CAWSMTGGQPQHF. This chain connects TRBV30 to TRBJ1-5; 9 nucleotides line up with TRBD1. CDR3 size: 13 residues. The V gene's germline CDR1 is GTSNPN and CDR2 SVGIG (reference sequence). J lost 6 bases, V lost 2 bases, and 2 bases had no gene match.

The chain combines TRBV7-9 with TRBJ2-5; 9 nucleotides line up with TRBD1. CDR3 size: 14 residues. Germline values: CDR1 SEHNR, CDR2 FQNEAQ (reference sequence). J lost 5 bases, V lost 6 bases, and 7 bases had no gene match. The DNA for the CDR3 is TGTGCCAGCAGTCCCGACAGGGGGTCCGAGACCCAGTACTTC. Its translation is CASSPDRGSETQYF.

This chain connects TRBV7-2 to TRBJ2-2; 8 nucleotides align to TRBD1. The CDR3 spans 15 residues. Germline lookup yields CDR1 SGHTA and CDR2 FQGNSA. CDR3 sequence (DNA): TGTGCAGGCGGACAGGGCCCAGCGAACACCGGGGAGCTGTTTTTT. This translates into CAGGQGPANTGELFF.

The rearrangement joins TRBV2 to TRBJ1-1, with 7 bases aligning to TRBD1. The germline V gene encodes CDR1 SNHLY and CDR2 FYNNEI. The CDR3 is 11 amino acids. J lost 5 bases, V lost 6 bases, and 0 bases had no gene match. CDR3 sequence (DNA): TGTGCCAGCAGGACAGGGACTGAAGCTTTCTTT. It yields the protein CASRTGTEAFF.

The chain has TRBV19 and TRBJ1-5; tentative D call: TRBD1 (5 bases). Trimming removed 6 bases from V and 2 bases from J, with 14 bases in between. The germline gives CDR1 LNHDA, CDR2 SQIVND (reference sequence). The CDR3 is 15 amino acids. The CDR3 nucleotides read TGTGCCAGTAGACCGACAGCTGTTGGCAATCAGCCCCAGCATTTT. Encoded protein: CASRPTAVGNQPQHF.